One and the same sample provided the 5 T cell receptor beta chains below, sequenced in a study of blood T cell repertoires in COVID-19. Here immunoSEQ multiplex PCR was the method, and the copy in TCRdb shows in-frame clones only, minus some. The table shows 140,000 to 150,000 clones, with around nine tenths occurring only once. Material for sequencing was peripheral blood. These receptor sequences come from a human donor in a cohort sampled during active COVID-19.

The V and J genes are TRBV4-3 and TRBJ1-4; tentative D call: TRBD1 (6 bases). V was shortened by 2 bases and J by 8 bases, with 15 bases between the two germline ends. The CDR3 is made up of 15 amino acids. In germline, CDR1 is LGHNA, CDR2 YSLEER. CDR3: CASSQILGTNEKLFF. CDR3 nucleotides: TGCGCCAGCAGCCAAATTTTGGGGACAAACGAAAAACTGTTTTTT.

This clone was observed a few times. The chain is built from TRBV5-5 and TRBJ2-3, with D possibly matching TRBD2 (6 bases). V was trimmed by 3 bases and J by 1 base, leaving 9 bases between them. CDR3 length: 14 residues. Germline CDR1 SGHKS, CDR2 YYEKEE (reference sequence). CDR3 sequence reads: CASSSERGTDTQYF. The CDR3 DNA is TGTGCCAGCAGCTCCGAGCGGGGCACAGATACGCAGTATTTT.

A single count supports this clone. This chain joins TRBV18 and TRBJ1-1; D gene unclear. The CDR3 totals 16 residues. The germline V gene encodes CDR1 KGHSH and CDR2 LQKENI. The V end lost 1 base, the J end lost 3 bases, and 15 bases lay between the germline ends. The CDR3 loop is CASSPLWGGRDTEAFF. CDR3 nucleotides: TGTGCCAGCTCACCACTATGGGGAGGTCGAGACACTGAAGCTTTCTTT. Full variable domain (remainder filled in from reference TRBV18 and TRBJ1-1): NAGVMQNPRHLVRRRGQEARLRCSPMKGHSHVYWYRQLPEEGLKFMVYLQKENIIDESGMPKERFSAEFPKEGPSILRIQQVVRGDSAAYFCASSPLWGGRDTEAFFGQGTRLTVV.

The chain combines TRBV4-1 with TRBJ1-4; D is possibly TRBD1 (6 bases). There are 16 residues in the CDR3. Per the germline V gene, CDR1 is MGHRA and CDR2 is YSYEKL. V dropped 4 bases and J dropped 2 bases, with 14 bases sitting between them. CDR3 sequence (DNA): TGCGCCAGCAGCCCCGGGTGGGGGCAGACTAATGAAAAACTGTTTTTT. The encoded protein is CASSPGWGQTNEKLFF.

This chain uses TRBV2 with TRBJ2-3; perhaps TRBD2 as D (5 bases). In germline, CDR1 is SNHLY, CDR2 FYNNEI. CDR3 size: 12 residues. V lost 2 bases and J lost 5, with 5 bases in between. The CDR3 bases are TGTGCCAGCAGTGAACGGGGAGATACGCAGTATTTT. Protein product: CASSERGDTQYF.